This T cell receptor beta chain is drawn from a study of post-analysis software for immune sequencing data. About the study: Secondary progressive, relapsing-remitting and progressive-relapsing multiple sclerosis were among the included disease courses.

The TCR beta cDNA libraries contained unique molecular identifiers. A population of about 0.95 to 10 million T cells gave rise to approximately 500,000 cDNA molecules. TCRdb passed the PCR reads through MiXCR, listing each CDR3 protein once. The table lists about half a million distinct CDR3 sequences, approximately 34% of them singletons. The CDR3 loop spans 16 amino acids. J gave up 7 bases and V 5 bases, and 12 bases lay outside the gene matches. Study-wide results and caveats: Diversity measured as normalized Chao1 was significantly lower in multiple sclerosis patients than in controls. Roughly 5 TRBV segments, TRBV5-6, TRBV5-1 and TRBV20-1 among them, were found more frequent in patients than controls.

Concerning this clonotype itself: Its specificity is unknown.

Sequenced: blood. The receptor was derived from a girl under 18 with multiple sclerosis. The chain employs TRBV12-3 or TRBV12-4 and TRBJ2-1; 9 bases agree with TRBD1. The CDR3 sequence is CASSPSGTGIRNEQFF. As DNA, the CDR3 is TGTGCCAGCAGTCCCTCCGGGACAGGGATCAGGAATGAGCAGTTCTTC.